This T cell receptor beta chain stems from a study of blood T cell repertoires in COVID-19. Study in general: The origin of the acute and convalescent COVID-19 samples was the United States, Italy and Spain. In each case, the material was cDNA or gDNA derived from T cells, B-cell-depleted T cells, or PBMCs.

This clone was counted only a few times. Germline V CDR1 and CDR2: MNHNY, SVGAGI (reference sequence). The V segment lost 0 bases and the J segment 3 bases; nucleotides outside the gene matches: 3. This CDR3 region has 15 residues. As handled by the study authors: Reference gene primer amplification gave estimated nucleated cell counts. TCRdb keeps only in-frame clones here, not all; method: immunoSEQ multiplex PCR. That table gives V, J and clone size, and the DNA gave D and trimming. The sample includes about 90,000 clones, roughly 92% of them seen just once. The J gene is TRBJ2-7, the V gene TRBV6-6, with TRBD2 identical over 9 bases. The sample was peripheral blood. The sequence derives from an older woman with active COVID-19. CDR3 in amino acids: CASSYSTSGNYEQYF. Written as DNA, the CDR3 is TGTGCCAGCAGTTACTCGACTAGCGGTAACTACGAGCAGTACTTC.